This TCR beta chain was recorded in a study of HIV-infected patients and healthy controls. Broader study findings: Untreated HIV+ repertoires had roughly threefold fewer distinct CDR3s and lower Shannon diversity than healthy controls.

As to this clonotype: What it binds is unknown. The DNA is omitted, as the CDR3 cannot be located on it reliably, and the CDR3 follows TCRdb's listing.

Alpha and beta constant-region primers primed reverse transcription of 500 to 550 ng RNA. Separate chain-specific third strand synthesis with multiplexing indices produced the alpha and beta libraries. A short first PCR added P5 and P7 adapter elements and a second index. TCRdb itself ran the 5' RACE reads through MiXCR, one entry per CDR3 protein. This table has under 20,000 distinct CDR3 sequences, 7.5% to 9% appearing once. The CDR3 has 20 residues if both end residues are counted. No cell fractionation was done, so the repertoire covers all unsorted peripheral blood T cells. Peripheral blood, under 3 ml, was drawn for RNA extraction.

The receptor was isolated from an adult in good health. Sequenced material: blood. The chain combines TRBV7-5 with TRBJ1-4. TRBV7-5 is deemed a pseudogene. CDR3 sequence reads: CISVPEAPTSGPEGNEKLFF.